One sample yielded the 29 T cell receptor beta chains listed below, sequenced in a study of cytomegalovirus exposure and HLA in healthy donors (dated by TCRdb to about 2017). The protocol used for the library was the immunoSEQ multiplex PCR assay. TCRdb's version of the immuneACCESS table is confined to in-frame rearrangements and falls short of the full clone set. An unresolved V gene accounts for under half of the shortfall where checked; the remainder is of unknown origin. For this sample there are about 140,000 clones; about 90% appear just once. Approximately 3% of the sample rests with the top ten. Sequenced material: PBMCs. The receptor source for this set is a man between 18 and 29 years old in good health and CMV-seronegative.

The rearrangement uses TRBV19 and TRBJ2-1; 8 positions agree with TRBD1. The CDR3 loop spans 15 amino acids. Germline V lookup: CDR1 LNHDA, CDR2 SQIVND (reference sequence). The V and J ends lost 5 bases and 0 bases, in that order; junction bases with no gene match: 3. CDR3 nucleotides: TGTGCCAGTAGTTACGGGACAGGCTCCTACAATGAGCAGTTCTTC. The encoded protein is CASSYGTGSYNEQFF. The variable domain in full, completed from reference TRBV19 and TRBJ2-1, reads DGGITQSPKYLFRKEGQNVTLSCEQNLNHDAMYWYRQDPGQGLRLIYYSQIVNDFQKGDIAEGYSVSREKKESFPLTVTSAQKNPTAFYLCASSYGTGSYNEQFFGPGTRLTVL.

This clone was detected only a few times. V and J are TRBV19 and TRBJ1-5; perhaps TRBD1 as D (5 bases). There are 14 residues in the CDR3. CDR1 and CDR2 (germline): LNHDA, SQIVND (reference sequence). The V end was cut by 1 base, the J end by 5 bases, with 9 bases between. The CDR3, as DNA: TGTGCCAGTAGTATAGGGGCGGGGGATCAGCCCCAGCATTTT. This encodes CASSIGAGDQPQHF.

The rearrangement links TRBV21-1 to TRBJ2-3; TRBD2 is the table's D call and was not checked against the DNA. TRBV21-1 constitutes a pseudogene. CDR3 length: 10 residues. The CDR3 loop reads CATVTDTQYF. DNA for the CDR3: TGTGCCACCGTCACAGATACGCAGTATTTT.

The chain carries TRBV27 and TRBJ1-5; 9 bases agree with TRBD1. This CDR3 spans 15 amino acids. Germline V gives CDR1 MNHEY, CDR2 SMNVEV (reference sequence). The trim removed 4 bases at V and 4 bases at J, leaving 5 bases unmatched. CDR3 sequence: CASSWTGAVNQPQHF. DNA for the CDR3: TGTGCCAGCAGTTGGACAGGGGCCGTTAATCAGCCCCAGCATTTT.

V gene TRBV2 combines with J gene TRBJ1-1; D ambiguous. This CDR3 has 13 amino acids. CDR1 and CDR2 from the germline V gene are SNHLY and FYNNEI. The V gene lost 6 bases and the J gene lost 2 bases, with 10 bases spanning the gap. The CDR3 spells CASSRDLNTEAFF. CDR3 DNA sequence: TGTGCCAGCAGCCGGGATTTAAACACTGAAGCTTTCTTT.

This sequence joins TRBV6-5 and TRBJ2-5; 7 bases match TRBD2. Trimming cost V 2 bases and J 2 bases; bases outside gene matches: 2. Looked up from germline, CDR1 is MNHEY and CDR2 is SVGAGI. This CDR3 has 14 amino acids. The CDR3 DNA is TGTGCCAGCAGTTACCTGGGACTACAAGAGACCCAGTACTTC. This sequence encodes CASSYLGLQETQYF.

The gene calls are TRBV5-4 and TRBJ2-1; a weak D match, TRBD2 (6 bases). Trimming took off 4 bases at V and 8 bases at J, with 19 bases between the two ends. CDR1 is SGHNT, CDR2 YYREEE, per germline (reference sequence). The CDR3 is 15 residues long. In DNA form, the CDR3 reads TGTGCCAGCAGCAACCCCAACGGGGGTACCGATGAGCAGTTCTTC. This sequence encodes CASSNPNGGTDEQFF.

V usage is TRBV6-1 and J usage is TRBJ1-5; the D gene is possibly TRBD1 (6 bases). The germline gives CDR1 MNHNS, CDR2 SASEGT. The CDR3 covers 15 residues. The V and J ends lost 1 base and 4 bases respectively, with 11 bases between them. This chain's CDR3 is CASSEGWQGNQPQHF. CDR3 nucleotides: TGTGCCAGCAGTGAAGGATGGCAGGGGAATCAGCCCCAGCATTTT.

This clone was found once. The V gene is TRBV10-3, the J gene TRBJ2-7; possible D gene TRBD1, 5 bases. Germline CDR1 ENHRY, CDR2 SYGVKD. The V gene lost 10 bases and the J gene lost 4 bases, with 14 bases spanning the gap. CDR3 length equals 12 residues. The CDR3 bases are TGTGCCACCCGAGGCCAGGGATACGAGCAGTACTTC. This gives the protein CATRGQGYEQYF.

The genes are TRBV18 and TRBJ2-5; TRBD2 aligns across 11 bases. Germline V gene sequence: CDR1 KGHSH, CDR2 LQKENI. With 3 bases clipped from V and 2 bases from J, the junction kept 11 bases outside the gene matches. The CDR3 is 18 residues long. The CDR3 nucleotides read TGTGCCAGCTCACCCCAACCTACTAGCGGGGGACCTCAAGAGACCCAGTACTTC. It encodes CASSPQPTSGGPQETQYF.

The CDR3 nucleotides read TGCGCCAGCAGTGAGTCAGGAGGGATTGGCTATGGCTACACCTTC. It translates to CASSESGGIGYGYTF. The chain couples TRBV10-1 to TRBJ1-2; D is undetermined. Germline V gene data show CDR1 as WNHNN and CDR2 as SYGVQD (reference sequence). There are 15 residues in the CDR3. Trimming took off 0 bases at V and 4 bases at J, with 12 bases between the two ends.

This sequence joins TRBV11-2 and TRBJ1-5, with D tentatively TRBD1 (5 bases). In germline, CDR1 is SGHAT, CDR2 FQNNGV. Trimming took 5 bases from V and 0 from J, leaving 11 bases between them. CDR3 size: 15 residues. Written as DNA, the CDR3 is TGTGCCAGCAGCCCAGGGTCTTTTAGCAATCAGCCCCAGCATTTT. Translating gives CASSPGSFSNQPQHF.

V is TRBV27 and J is TRBJ2-7, with TRBD1 identical over 7 bases. CDR1 MNHEY and CDR2 SMNVEV come from the germline V gene (reference sequence). The CDR3 is 12 amino acids. V lost 7 bases, J lost 4 bases, and 4 bases stayed unmatched. CDR3 nucleotide sequence: TGTGCCAGCACAGGGGACAGATACGAGCAGTACTTC. It encodes CASTGDRYEQYF.

The CDR3 sequence is CASSDRGWGTEAFF. The CDR3 coding sequence is TGTGCCAGCAGCGACAGGGGCTGGGGCACTGAAGCTTTCTTT. The chain carries TRBV6-1 and TRBJ1-1; 8 positions agree with TRBD1. This CDR3 comprises 14 residues. V lost 6 bases, J lost 4 bases, and 7 bases stayed unmatched. Germline V gene sequence: CDR1 MNHNS, CDR2 SASEGT.

The chain links TRBV28 to TRBJ2-7, with TRBD1 identical over 7 bases. The germline V gene encodes CDR1 MDHEN and CDR2 SYDVKM. The CDR3 has 15 residues. Germline trimming cut 4 bases from V and 0 bases from J; bases unmatched to any gene: 6. The CDR3 is CASSSGQASSYEQYF. CDR3 DNA: TGTGCCAGCAGTTCTGGACAGGCGAGCTCCTACGAGCAGTACTTC.

This clone came up once. The chain joins TRBV25-1 to TRBJ2-1; 11 nucleotides align to TRBD1. Germline V gene data show CDR1 as MGHDK and CDR2 as SYGVNS. Losses at the gene ends were 2 bases for V and 8 bases for J; bases not matched to a gene: 5. This CDR3 contains 15 residues. The CDR3 reads CASSERTGGRDEQFF. CDR3 bases: TGTGCCAGCAGTGAAAGGACAGGGGGCCGCGATGAGCAGTTCTTC.

The genes are TRBV19 and TRBJ2-3; D is unclear. Germline CDR1 reads LNHDA; CDR2 reads SQIVND (reference sequence). The CDR3 totals 13 residues. V gave up 6 bases and J gave up 2 bases, with 9 bases separating them. The CDR3 DNA sequence: TGTGCCAGTAGACCGGTGAACACAGATACGCAGTATTTT. It yields the protein CASRPVNTDTQYF.

The chain uses TRBV11-3 and TRBJ2-1; TRBD2 might be the D (6 bases). Trimming left V 5 bases short and J 5 bases short, with 10 bases between. Germline V lookup: CDR1 SGHNT, CDR2 YENEEA. CDR3 length: 13 residues. CDR3 amino acids: CASSRRLDNEQFF. CDR3 DNA: TGTGCCAGCAGCCGCAGACTAGACAATGAGCAGTTCTTC.

This rearrangement joins TRBV30 to TRBJ2-7; D ambiguous. The CDR3 contains 12 residues. V gave up 5 bases and J gave up 0 bases, with 8 bases separating them. Per germline, CDR1 GTSNPN and CDR2 SVGIG (reference sequence). Here the CDR3 DNA reads TGTGCCTGGTCTTGGAGCTCCTACGAGCAGTACTTC. Amino acid sequence: CAWSWSSYEQYF.

The genes are TRBV6-1 and TRBJ1-2, with D possibly matching TRBD1 (5 bases). V lost 6 bases, J lost 8 bases, and 16 bases lay in between. The CDR3 runs to 13 residues. The germline V gene has CDR1 MNHNS and CDR2 SASEGT. CDR3 loop: CASRDTGAGGYTF. In DNA, the CDR3 is TGTGCCAGCAGGGATACAGGAGCTGGCGGCTACACCTTC.

This rearrangement joins TRBV6-1 to TRBJ2-2, with 9 bases aligning to TRBD2. The CDR3 is 15 amino acids. The J segment lost 1 base and the V segment lost 6 bases, leaving 3 bases of the junction unmatched. Germline loops: CDR1 MNHNS, CDR2 SASEGT. Here the CDR3 reads CASSRLAVNTGELFF. For the CDR3, the DNA is TGTGCCAGCAGCCGACTAGCGGTGAACACCGGGGAGCTGTTTTTT.

As regards this clone: A junction boundary mismatches the germline segment, possibly from a read error. The chain has TRBV30 and TRBJ2-7, with D perhaps matching TRBD1 (7 bases). The CDR3 contains 17 residues. Per the germline V gene, CDR1 is GTSNPN and CDR2 is SVGIG (reference sequence). Written as DNA, the CDR3 is TGTGCCTGGAGTGACCCCGGGACAGCCGGATTCGATTATACGGGGGCTTTC. Residues: CAWSDPGTAGFDYTGAF.

This chain connects TRBV5-6 to TRBJ1-2; D is possibly TRBD1 (5 bases). Trimming took off 0 bases at V and 12 bases at J, with 9 bases between the two ends. The CDR3 has 11 residues. Germline V gene lookup returns CDR1 SGHDT and CDR2 YYEEEE. CDR3 bases: TGTGCCAGCAGCTTGGCAGGGACTAACACCTTC. This translates into CASSLAGTNTF. Filled out from reference TRBV5-6 and TRBJ1-2, the complete variable domain reads DAGVTQSPTHLIKTRGQQVTLRCSPKSGHDTVSWYQQALGQGPQFIFQYYEEEERQRGNFPDRFSGHQFPNYSSELNVNALLLGDSALYLCASSLAGTNTFGSGTRLTVV.

The rearrangement links TRBV2 to TRBJ2-1, with TRBD1 identical over 7 bases. The CDR3 loop spans 13 amino acids. V lost 8 bases, J lost 6 bases, and 7 bases stayed unmatched. Looked up from germline, CDR1 is SNHLY and CDR2 is FYNNEI. CDR3 nucleotide sequence: TGTGCCAGCGCGCCAGGGGGTCCCAATGAGCAGTTCTTC. Its protein is CASAPGGPNEQFF.

The chain recombines TRBV20-1 with TRBJ1-1; a weak D match, TRBD1 (5 bases). The CDR3 is made up of 11 amino acids. The germline V gene has CDR1 DFQATT and CDR2 SNEGSKA (reference sequence). The V end was cut by 6 bases, the J end by 7 bases, with 12 bases between. The CDR3 bases are TGCAGTGCCCTCCAGGGCCGTGAAGCTTTCTTT. This sequence encodes CSALQGREAFF.

V gene TRBV2 combines with J gene TRBJ1-1; weak D call: TRBD1 (5 bases). The V gene's germline CDR1 is SNHLY and CDR2 FYNNEI. This CDR3 contains 14 residues. Trimming left V 3 bases short and J 2 bases short, with 10 bases between. The CDR3 reads CASSDRTFNTEAFF. The CDR3 DNA reads as TGTGCCAGCAGTGATCGGACATTTAACACTGAAGCTTTCTTT.

The rearrangement links TRBV4-1 to TRBJ2-5; TRBD1 matches at 7 bases. Germline lookup yields CDR1 MGHRA and CDR2 YSYEKL. The junction had 3 bases not matched to a gene; V was cut back by 0 bases and J by 2 bases. The CDR3 extends over 15 amino acids. DNA of the CDR3: TGCGCCAGCAGCCAAGAAGGGGGCCATCAAGAGACCCAGTACTTC. Its protein is CASSQEGGHQETQYF.

The chain joins TRBV27 to TRBJ2-3; D may be TRBD2 (6 bases). Germline loops: CDR1 MNHEY, CDR2 SMNVEV (reference sequence). V lost 5 bases and J 0 bases, leaving 9 bases between the germline ends. CDR3 length: 14 residues. CDR3 coding DNA: TGTGCCAGCAGTGGGCGGGACAGCACAGATACGCAGTATTTT. Its protein product is CASSGRDSTDTQYF.

This chain uses TRBV28 with TRBJ2-7, with 9 nucleotides matching TRBD2. Looked up from germline, CDR1 is MDHEN and CDR2 is SYDVKM. After removal of 5 bases from V and 7 bases from J, the junction contained 12 bases not matched to a gene. This CDR3 has 15 amino acids. The CDR3 DNA sequence: TGTGCCAGCAGTATACTAGCGGGTTCTAACGGGGAGCAGTACTTC. Protein sequence: CASSILAGSNGEQYF. The entire variable domain, with the rest obtained from reference TRBV28 and TRBJ2-7, is as follows: DVKVTQSSRYLVKRTGEKVFLECVQDMDHENMFWYRQDPGLGLRLIYFSYDVKMKEKGDIPEGYSVSREKKERFSLILESASTNQTSMYLCASSILAGSNGEQYFGPGTRLTVT.